Presented here are 12 T cell receptor beta chains from one specimen sequenced in a study of blood T cell repertoires in COVID-19. Measured with immunoSEQ multiplex PCR; TCRdb has only the in-frame clones, and not every one. The repertoire consists of a few hundred thousand clones, with about four fifths occurring once and the leading ten covering roughly 1.2%. Sequenced sample: peripheral blood. All receptors derive from a woman in her forties or fifties with acute or convalescent COVID-19.

This chain joins TRBV2 and TRBJ1-1; maybe TRBD1 (6 bases). CDR1 and CDR2 from the germline V gene are SNHLY and FYNNEI. This CDR3 contains 11 residues. Trimming took 5 bases from V and 10 from J, leaving 11 bases between them. The CDR3 DNA is TGTGCCAGCAGTCCACAGGGTCGAGCTTTCTTT. As protein: CASSPQGRAFF.

This clone was detected only once. This rearrangement joins TRBV5-6 to TRBJ1-5; D is ambiguous. Germline assignment: CDR1 SGHDT and CDR2 YYEEEE. V lost 3 bases to trimming and J lost 0 bases, with 13 bases between them. The CDR3 covers 16 residues. The CDR3 DNA reads as TGTGCCAGCAGCTATTGGCAAGTGTATAGCAATCAGCCCCAGCATTTT. Translated: CASSYWQVYSNQPQHF.

The V gene is TRBV20-1, the J gene TRBJ1-2; D possibly corresponds to TRBD1 (6 bases). The CDR3 is 11 residues long. V lost 5 bases and J 7 bases, leaving 11 bases between the germline ends. The germline V gene encodes CDR1 DFQATT and CDR2 SNEGSKA (reference sequence). CDR3 residues: CSAAQGSGYTF. Here the CDR3 DNA reads TGCAGTGCTGCGCAGGGGAGTGGCTACACCTTC.

The CDR3 reads CSGSSGSRQYF. CDR3 sequence (DNA): TGCAGCGGCAGTTCGGGGTCTAGGCAGTATTTT. The V call is TRBV29-1, the J call TRBJ2-3; tentative D call: TRBD2 (5 bases). CDR1 is SQVTM and CDR2 is ANQGSEA in the germline V gene. This CDR3 has 11 amino acids. V was clipped by 7 bases and J by 11 bases, with 16 bases between them.

The chain carries TRBV21-1 and TRBJ1-1; the table gives TRBD1 as D, unverified against the DNA. TRBV21-1 is a listed pseudogene. The CDR3 runs 16 residues. CDR3 protein: CASSKVRRDRVTEAFF. The CDR3 DNA sequence: TGTGCCAGCAGCAAAGTCCGCAGGGACAGGGTAACTGAAGCTTTCTTT.

V usage is TRBV2 and J usage is TRBJ1-5; D is unclear. CDR1 is SNHLY, CDR2 FYNNEI, per germline. The ends were cut back, 1 base at V and 2 bases at J, with 6 bases in the middle. The CDR3 runs 14 residues. Here the CDR3 reads CASSEEGGNQPQHF. The CDR3 DNA reads TGTGCCAGCAGTGAAGAGGGAGGCAATCAGCCCCAGCATTTT.

The chain joins TRBV30 to TRBJ1-4; 8 bases line up with TRBD1. CDR1 is GTSNPN and CDR2 is SVGIG in the germline V gene (reference sequence). The CDR3 sequence is 16 residues long. After removal of 3 bases from V and 8 bases from J, the junction contained 14 bases not matched to a gene. Here the CDR3 DNA reads TGTGCCTGGAGCCCGGGACAGGTGGACGGCGGGGAAAAACTGTTTTTT. It codes for CAWSPGQVDGGEKLFF.

CDR3 bases: TGTGCCAGCAGCGCGGGACAGGTAACGCCTGAAGCTTTCTTT. Protein sequence: CASSAGQVTPEAFF. V usage is TRBV9 and J usage is TRBJ1-1; 8 nucleotides agree with TRBD1. CDR3 size: 14 residues. Germline CDR1 reads SGDLS; CDR2 reads YYNGEE. V lost 3 bases to trimming and J lost 6 bases; unmatched junction nucleotides: 7.

J is TRBJ2-3 and V is TRBV29-1; D remains unclear. Germline CDR1 is SQVTM and CDR2 is ANQGSEA. CDR3 length: 15 residues. Trimming removed 4 bases at V and 1 base at J, with 15 bases between. In DNA form, the CDR3 reads TGCAGCGTTGTAAATCCAGGCACTCGCACAGATACGCAGTATTTT. Protein sequence: CSVVNPGTRTDTQYF.

In its sample, this clone was seen once. V and J are TRBV19 and TRBJ1-3; 7 nucleotides align to TRBD1. V gave up 9 bases and J gave up 0 bases; unmatched junction bases: 11. CDR1 LNHDA and CDR2 SQIVND come from the germline V gene (reference sequence). This CDR3 is 16 amino acids long. In DNA form, the CDR3 reads TGTGCCAGCCGCCCCGACAGGGCCTACTCTGGAAACACCATATATTTT. This translates into CASRPDRAYSGNTIYF.

In its sample, this clone was seen a few times. The chain combines TRBV7-2 with TRBJ2-6; D call uncertain. V gave up 5 bases and J gave up 0 bases, with 8 bases separating them. CDR3 length equals 15 residues. Germline assignment: CDR1 SGHTA and CDR2 FQGNSA. Here the CDR3 reads CASSPRYSGANVLTF. The CDR3 bases are TGTGCCAGCAGCCCCCGTTACTCTGGGGCCAACGTCCTGACTTTC.

The gene calls are TRBV27 and TRBJ1-5; D is undetermined. CDR3 length: 15 residues. Germline values: CDR1 MNHEY, CDR2 SMNVEV (reference sequence). Trimming removed 6 bases at V and 3 bases at J, with 15 bases between. The CDR3 nucleotides are TGTGCCAGCAGCTCCGCGGGCAGCCACAATCAGCCCCAGCATTTT. It translates to CASSSAGSHNQPQHF.